Listed below are T cell receptor beta chains from one sample, sequenced in a study of radiation and T cells in renal cell carcinoma. Profiled with immunoSEQ multiplex PCR; TCRdb holds only in-frame clones, not every one. The table includes 110,000 to 150,000 clones, 70% to 90% detected once. Sequencing was performed on blood, taken from a patient whose treatment included radiotherapy and nephrectomy. These receptors all stem from a woman between 50 and 59 years old with renal cell carcinoma. Each CDR3 is given with its conserved first and last residue. D genes are given only for firm matches. Where a row states a size, it is once, few, many or the class of an expanded clone; other rows omit it.

. TRBJ1-1 . TRBV7-9 CASSPPEAEAFF TGTGCCAGCAGCCCCCCGGAAGCTGAAGCTTTCTTT
. TRBJ2-7 many TRBV28 CASSLGNLGEQYF TGTGCCAGCAGTTTAGGAAACCTTGGGGAGCAGTACTTC
. TRBJ2-7 . TRBV6-6 CASRGPNEQYF TGTGCCAGCAGAGGCCCGAACGAGCAGTACTTC
TRBD1 TRBJ2-7 . TRBV10-3 CAISDTGARTDEQYF TGTGCCATCAGTGACACAGGGGCCCGAACCGACGAGCAGTACTTC
. TRBJ1-2 . TRBV7-8 CASEIPPDGYTF TGTGCCAGCGAAATCCCCCCCGATGGCTACACCTTC
. TRBJ1-2 few TRBV30 CAWSGGREGYTF TGTGCCTGGAGTGGCGGACGGGAGGGCTACACCTTC
. TRBJ1-2 . TRBV14 CASSQRRFYGYTF TGTGCCAGCAGCCAGCGACGGTTCTATGGCTACACCTTC
. TRBJ2-7 . TRBV9 CASSVEASGLSYEQYF TGTGCCAGCAGCGTAGAGGCCAGCGGCCTCTCCTACGAGCAGTACTTC
. TRBJ1-5 . TRBV19 CASSIGSIGQPQHF TGTGCCAGTAGTATCGGGTCGATAGGACAGCCCCAGCATTTT
. TRBJ1-5 . TRBV4-1 CASSQGRGIDQPQHF TGCGCCAGCAGCCAAGGGAGGGGAATAGATCAGCCCCAGCATTTT
. TRBJ2-1 . TRBV7-2 CASSPGVDEQFF TGTGCCAGCAGCCCAGGGGTGGATGAGCAGTTCTTC
. TRBJ1-2 . TRBV5-8 CASSLPNYGYTF TGTGCCAGCAGCTTGCCCAACTATGGCTACACCTTC
. TRBJ1-2 . TRBV6-5 CASSYTDSGQGYTF TGTGCCAGCAGTTACACGGATTCGGGGCAGGGCTACACCTTC
. TRBJ2-7 . TRBV5-4 CASSLGERSSYEQYF TGTGCCAGCAGCTTGGGCGAGAGGAGCTCCTACGAGCAGTACTTC
. TRBJ2-7 . TRBV5-1 CASNRGGATYEQYF TGCGCCAGCAATCGAGGGGGGGCGACCTACGAGCAGTACTTC
TRBD2 TRBJ2-1 . TRBV30 CAWSHQGLAGGLDEQFF TGTGCCTGGAGCCACCAAGGACTAGCGGGGGGCCTCGATGAGCAGTTCTTC
. TRBJ1-6 few TRBV5-6 CASSLAGNSPLHF TGTGCCAGCAGCTTGGCCGGTAATTCACCCCTCCACTTT
. TRBJ2-7 . TRBV14 CASSRAVGRWDEQYF TGTGCCAGCAGCCGAGCTGTGGGTCGCTGGGACGAGCAGTACTTC
. TRBJ2-2 . TRBV6-5 CASSYLGRSTGELFF TGTGCCAGCAGTTACTTGGGACGGAGCACCGGGGAGCTGTTTTTT
TRBD2 TRBJ2-1 . TRBV2 CASTKRSGGNEQFF TGTGCCAGCACCAAAAGGTCGGGGGGCAATGAGCAGTTCTTC
. TRBJ1-5 . TRBV4-3 CASSQDNAGGQPQHF TGCGCCAGCAGCCAAGATAATGCCGGGGGTCAGCCCCAGCATTTT
TRBD2 TRBJ2-3 . TRBV5-1 CASSLDGGNTDTQYF TGCGCCAGCAGCTTGGACGGGGGGAACACAGATACGCAGTATTTT
TRBD1 TRBJ1-2 . TRBV4-3 CASSQNRGDGGYTF TGCGCCAGCAGCCAAAACAGGGGGGATGGTGGCTACACCTTC
TRBD1 TRBJ2-7 . TRBV29-1 CSVEARDRGYEQYF TGCAGCGTTGAAGCCCGGGACAGAGGTTACGAGCAGTACTTC
. TRBJ1-1 . TRBV9 CASSVSRADTEAFF TGTGCCAGCAGCGTTAGCAGGGCAGACACTGAAGCTTTCTTT
. TRBJ2-2 once TRBV6-6 CASSYLPPKNTGELFF TGTGCCAGCAGTTACTTGCCTCCTAAGAACACCGGGGAGCTGTTTTTT
. TRBJ2-6 . TRBV9 CASSVGQIARSGANVLTF TGTGCCAGCAGCGTTGGACAGATAGCCCGCTCTGGGGCCAACGTCCTGACTTTC
. TRBJ2-7 . TRBV18 CASSATTEGRGEQYF TGTGCCAGCTCAGCTACGACCGAGGGAAGGGGCGAGCAGTACTTC
. TRBJ1-1 . TRBV6-6 CASSYGSSTMNTEAFF TGTGCCAGCAGTTACGGTTCCTCCACCATGAACACTGAAGCTTTCTTT
. TRBJ2-7 few TRBV7-2 CASSLRQWNEQYF TGTGCCAGCAGCTTGCGGCAGTGGAACGAGCAGTACTTC
. TRBJ2-7 . TRBV2 CASTKGVLAGEQYF TGTGCCAGCACCAAGGGGGTACTGGCGGGGGAGCAGTACTTC
. TRBJ2-5 . TRBV4-3 CASSQEWQPQETQYF TGCGCCAGCAGCCAAGAGTGGCAGCCCCAAGAGACCCAGTACTTC
. TRBJ1-4 . TRBV7-2 CASSSIQGGREKLFF TGTGCCAGCAGCTCTATACAGGGAGGGCGGGAAAAACTGTTTTTT
TRBD2 TRBJ2-1 . TRBV15 CATSSGRANEQFF TGTGCCACCAGCAGCGGGAGGGCCAATGAGCAGTTCTTC